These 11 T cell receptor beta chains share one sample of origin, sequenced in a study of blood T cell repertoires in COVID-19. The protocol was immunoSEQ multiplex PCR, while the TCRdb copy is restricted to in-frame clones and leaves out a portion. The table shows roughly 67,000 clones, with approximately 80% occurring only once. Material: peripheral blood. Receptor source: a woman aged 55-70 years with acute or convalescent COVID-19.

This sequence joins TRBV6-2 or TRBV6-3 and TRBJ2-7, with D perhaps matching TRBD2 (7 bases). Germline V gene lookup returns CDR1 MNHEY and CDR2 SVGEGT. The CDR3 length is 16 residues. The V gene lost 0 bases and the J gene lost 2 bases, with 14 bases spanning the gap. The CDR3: CASSYSLAGAAYEQYF. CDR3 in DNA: TGTGCCAGCAGTTACTCGCTTGCGGGGGCAGCCTACGAGCAGTACTTC.

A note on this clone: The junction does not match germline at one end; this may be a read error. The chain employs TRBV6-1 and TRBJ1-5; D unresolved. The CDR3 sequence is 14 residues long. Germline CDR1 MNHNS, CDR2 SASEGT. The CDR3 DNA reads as TGTGCCAGCAGTCAAGCCGGGGGCAATCAGCCCCAGCATTTT. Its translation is CASSQAGGNQPQHF.

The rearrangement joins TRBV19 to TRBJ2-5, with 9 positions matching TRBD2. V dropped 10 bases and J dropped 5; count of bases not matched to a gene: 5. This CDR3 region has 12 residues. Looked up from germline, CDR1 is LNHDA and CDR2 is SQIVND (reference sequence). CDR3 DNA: TGTGCCACTCAAAGCGGGGGGGAGACCCAGTACTTC. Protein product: CATQSGGETQYF.

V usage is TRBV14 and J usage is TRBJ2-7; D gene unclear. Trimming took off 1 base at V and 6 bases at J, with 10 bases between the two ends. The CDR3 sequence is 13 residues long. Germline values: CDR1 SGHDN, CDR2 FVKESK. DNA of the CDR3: TGTGCCAGCAGCCAAGTATACGAGAGCGAGCAGTACTTC. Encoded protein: CASSQVYESEQYF.

In nucleotides, the CDR3 is TGTGCCAGTAGACTTTCCGGCTATGGCTACACCTTC. It specifies CASRLSGYGYTF. This rearrangement joins TRBV19 to TRBJ1-2; D unresolved. Germline V gives CDR1 LNHDA, CDR2 SQIVND (reference sequence). The CDR3 contains 12 residues. The germline V and J ends were trimmed by 6 bases and 4 bases, with 9 bases remaining between them.

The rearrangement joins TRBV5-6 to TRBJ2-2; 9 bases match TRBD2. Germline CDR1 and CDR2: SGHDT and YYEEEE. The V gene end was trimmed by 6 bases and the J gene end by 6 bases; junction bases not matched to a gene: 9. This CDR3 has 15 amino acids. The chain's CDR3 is CASTKSGGGAGELFF. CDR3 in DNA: TGTGCCAGCACCAAAAGTGGCGGGGGGGCCGGGGAGCTGTTTTTT.

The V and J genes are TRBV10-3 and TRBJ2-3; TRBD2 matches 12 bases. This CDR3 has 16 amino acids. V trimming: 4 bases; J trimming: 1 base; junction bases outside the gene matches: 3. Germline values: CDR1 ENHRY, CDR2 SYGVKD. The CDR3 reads CAISGLAGVGTDTQYF. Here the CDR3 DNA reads TGTGCCATCAGTGGACTAGCGGGGGTGGGCACAGATACGCAGTATTTT.

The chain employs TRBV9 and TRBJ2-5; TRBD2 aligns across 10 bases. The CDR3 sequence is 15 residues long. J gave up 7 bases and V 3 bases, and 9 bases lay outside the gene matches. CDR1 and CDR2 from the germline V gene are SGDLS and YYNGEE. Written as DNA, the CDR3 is TGTGCCAGCAGCGAAACTAGCGGGGCCTCCGGGACCCAGTACTTC. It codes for CASSETSGASGTQYF.

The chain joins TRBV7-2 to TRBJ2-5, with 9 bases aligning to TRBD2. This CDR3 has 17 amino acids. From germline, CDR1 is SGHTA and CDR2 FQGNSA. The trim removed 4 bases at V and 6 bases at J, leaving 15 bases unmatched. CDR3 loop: CASSWGRSGGSGKTQYF. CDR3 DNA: TGTGCCAGCAGCTGGGGTAGAAGCGGGGGGTCAGGAAAGACCCAGTACTTC.

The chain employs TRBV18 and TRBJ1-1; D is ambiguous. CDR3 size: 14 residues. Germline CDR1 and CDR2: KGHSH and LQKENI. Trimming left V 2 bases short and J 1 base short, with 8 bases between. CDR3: CASSPGQANTEAFF. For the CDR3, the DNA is TGTGCCAGCTCACCAGGGCAGGCGAACACTGAAGCTTTCTTT.

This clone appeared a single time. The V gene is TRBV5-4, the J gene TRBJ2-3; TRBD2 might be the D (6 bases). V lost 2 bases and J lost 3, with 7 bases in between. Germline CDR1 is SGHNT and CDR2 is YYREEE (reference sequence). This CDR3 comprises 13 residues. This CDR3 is CASSFGGTDTQYF. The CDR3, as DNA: TGTGCCAGCAGCTTTGGAGGGACAGATACGCAGTATTTT.